Shown below are 8 T cell receptor beta chains from a single sample sequenced in a study of HIV-infected patients and healthy controls. TCRdb itself ran the 5' RACE reads through MiXCR, one entry per CDR3 protein. The sample has fewer than 20,000 distinct CDR3 sequences; less than 20% are singletons. The sample comprised CD8+ T cells from blood. Every receptor here comes from a human donor in good health.

This clonotype was observed many times. The chain joins TRBV12-3 or TRBV12-4 to TRBJ2-1, with D possibly called TRBD1 or TRBD2 (5 bases each). Trimming removed 4 bases at V and 6 bases at J, with 10 bases between. The CDR3 length is 13 residues. CDR3 protein: CASSYGTANEQFF. As DNA, the CDR3 is TGTGCCAGCAGTTATGGGACGGCCAATGAGCAGTTCTTC.

The chain uses TRBV20-1 and TRBJ2-1; D gene ambiguous. The CDR3 is 16 residues long. The V and J ends lost 1 base and 3 bases respectively, with 16 bases between them. The germline V gene encodes CDR1 DFQATT and CDR2 SNEGSKA (reference sequence). CDR3 protein: CSARATDNGDYNEQFF. In DNA form, the CDR3 reads TGCAGTGCTAGAGCTACAGATAACGGTGACTACAATGAGCAGTTCTTC.

CDR3 DNA sequence: TGTGCCAGCAGCGGACTAGCGGGAGAAGCGGCAGATACGCAGTATTTT. Translated, it gives CASSGLAGEAADTQYF. The chain employs TRBV9 and TRBJ2-3, with 12 bases fitting TRBD2. CDR3 length: 16 amino acids. Germline V lookup: CDR1 SGDLS, CDR2 YYNGEE. V lost 3 bases, J lost 4 bases, and 6 bases stayed unmatched.

The chain recombines TRBV20-1 with TRBJ1-5, with D perhaps TRBD1 (5 bases). The germline V gene encodes CDR1 DFQATT and CDR2 SNEGSKA (reference sequence). V lost 2 bases to trimming and J lost 9 bases, with 14 bases between them. The CDR3 spans 13 residues. The CDR3 spells CSARQGGLGPQHF. The CDR3 coding sequence is TGCAGTGCTAGACAGGGAGGGTTAGGGCCCCAGCATTTT.

This clonotype was recorded a few times. The rearrangement uses TRBV7-6 and TRBJ2-5, with unresolved D. This CDR3 comprises 13 residues. Between the trimmed V and J ends, which lost 0 bases and 8 bases, there was a span of 10 bases. CDR1 is SGHVS, CDR2 FNYEAQ, per germline. The CDR3, as DNA: TGTGCCAGCAGCTTAGCAGGGCCAGGTACCCAGTACTTC. Residues: CASSLAGPGTQYF.

The chain recombines TRBV29-1 with TRBJ1-2, with TRBD1 matching over 8 bases. CDR1 SQVTM and CDR2 ANQGSEA come from the germline V gene. J gave up 4 bases and V 4 bases, and 8 bases lay outside the gene matches. The CDR3 is 14 residues long. CDR3 residues: CSVVPWTGTYGYTF. CDR3 nucleotides: TGCAGCGTTGTCCCCTGGACAGGGACCTATGGCTACACCTTC.

This chain connects TRBV2 to TRBJ2-2, with D hard to call. This CDR3 contains 15 residues. Germline V lookup: CDR1 SNHLY, CDR2 FYNNEI. The germline V and J ends were trimmed by 5 bases and 0 bases, with 10 bases remaining between them. CDR3 protein: CASSSQSANTGELFF. DNA for the CDR3: TGTGCCAGCAGTTCCCAGAGTGCGAACACCGGGGAGCTGTTTTTT.

The chain links TRBV11-3 to TRBJ1-1, with TRBD1 matching over 9 bases. The V gene end was trimmed by 3 bases and the J gene end by 4 bases; junction bases not matched to a gene: 9. This CDR3 is built from 16 residues. Germline V CDR1 and CDR2: SGHNT, YENEEA. The CDR3 loop is CASSFHRGLLGTEAFF. The CDR3 nucleotides are TGTGCCAGCAGCTTCCACAGGGGGCTCTTAGGCACTGAAGCTTTCTTT.